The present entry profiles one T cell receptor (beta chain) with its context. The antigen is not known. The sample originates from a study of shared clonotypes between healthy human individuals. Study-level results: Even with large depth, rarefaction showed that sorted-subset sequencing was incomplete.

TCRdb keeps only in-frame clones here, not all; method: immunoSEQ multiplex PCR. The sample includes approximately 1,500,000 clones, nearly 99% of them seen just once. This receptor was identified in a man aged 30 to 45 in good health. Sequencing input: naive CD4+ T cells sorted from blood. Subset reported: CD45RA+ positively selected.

CDR3: CASSPGTPETGLRYEQYF. CDR3 nucleotide sequence: TGTGCCAGCAGCCCCGGGACCCCCGAAACGGGATTGCGTTACGAGCAGTACTTC. The chain is built from TRBV2 and TRBJ2-7, with D perhaps being TRBD1 or TRBD2 (5 bases each). Germline V gives CDR1 SNHLY, CDR2 FYNNEI. V shed 6 bases and J shed 4 bases, with 28 bases lying between them. CDR3 length: 18 residues.